This T cell receptor beta chain is from a study of radiotherapy plus CTLA-4 blockade in lung cancer. A few counts support this clone. Assay used: immunoSEQ multiplex PCR; TCRdb lists only in-frame clones, some missing. The data hold 100,000 to 150,000 clones, with approximately 84% observed a single time. V was pared by 6 bases and J by 15 bases, with 18 bases between. The CDR3 runs to 13 residues. CDR1 is MNHEY and CDR2 is SMNVEV in the germline V gene (reference sequence). The sequence came from a human donor with non-small cell lung cancer who had a partial response to radiotherapy plus ipilimumab. The chain carries TRBV27 and TRBJ1-6; possibly TRBD1 for D (5 bases). The sequences come from peripheral blood, collected from a patient treated with radiotherapy plus ipilimumab. DNA for the CDR3: TGTGCCAGCAGGGGTCAGGGCAACCAGAACCTCCACTTT. Translating it yields CASRGQGNQNLHF.